One sample yielded the 27 T cell receptor beta chains listed below, sequenced in a study of blood T cells in healthy people across ages (dated by TCRdb to the mid-2010s). The library came from 5' RACE. Sequenced using an Illumina HiSeq 2500. A second roughly 6 to 12 cycle PCR used a sample-barcoded 5' primer and a J-beta primer mix. The raw public reads went through TCRdb reprocessing: fastp at Q25, MiXCR clone calling, in-frame beta chains kept. Duplicate CDR3 protein sequences are folded into a single record with the most common DNA and genes. The sample contains 800,000 to 900,000 distinct CDR3 sequences, approximately 67% of them found a single time. The top ten clones comprise about a quarter of the sample. The sequenced sample was blood. Receptor source: a man aged 25 to 40 in good health.

This sequence joins TRBV19 and TRBJ2-4, with TRBD2 matching 7 bases. The CDR3 consists of 16 residues. V was clipped by 3 bases and J by 1 base; unmatched bases: 6. Germline V gene lookup returns CDR1 LNHDA and CDR2 SQIVND (reference sequence). CDR3 amino acids: CASSIRVGGAKNIQYF. CDR3 DNA: TGTGCCAGTAGTATTCGGGTCGGGGGGGCCAAAAACATTCAGTACTTC.

The chain recombines TRBV30 with TRBJ2-7; 7 positions agree with TRBD1. This CDR3 has 14 amino acids. Germline V gene data show CDR1 as GTSNPN and CDR2 as SVGIG (reference sequence). Germline trimming cut 4 bases from V and 4 bases from J; bases unmatched to any gene: 10. The CDR3 here is CAWKKQGKGYEQYF. The CDR3 DNA follows: TGTGCCTGGAAGAAACAGGGGAAGGGGTACGAGCAGTACTTC.

The V gene is TRBV9, the J gene TRBJ2-5; D is possibly TRBD1 (6 bases). V lost 0 bases and J lost 2, with 11 bases in between. This CDR3 region has 15 residues. CDR1 is SGDLS, CDR2 YYNGEE, per germline. The CDR3 nucleotides are TGTGCCAGCAGCGTAGATGGACAGAGACAAGAGACCCAGTACTTC. The encoded protein is CASSVDGQRQETQYF. Full variable domain (rest looked up from reference TRBV9 and TRBJ2-5): DSGVTQTPKHLITATGQRVTLRCSPRSGDLSVYWYQQSLDQGLQFLIQYYNGEERAKGNILERFSAQQFPDLHSELNLSSLELGDSALYFCASSVDGQRQETQYFGPGTRLLVL.

The V gene is TRBV20-1, the J gene TRBJ2-7; 13 bases match TRBD2. The CDR3 has 14 residues. The germline gives CDR1 DFQATT, CDR2 SNEGSKA (reference sequence). Germline trimming cut 5 bases from V and 4 bases from J; bases unmatched to any gene: 5. CDR3 coding DNA: TGCAGTGCTCTCGGACTAGCGGGGGAGTACGAGCAGTACTTC. Amino acids: CSALGLAGEYEQYF.

This clonotype appeared a few times. The chain carries TRBV10-3 and TRBJ2-5, with TRBD1 matching 9 bases. The V gene's germline CDR1 is ENHRY and CDR2 SYGVKD. V gave up 3 bases and J gave up 5 bases; unmatched junction bases: 13. CDR3 length: 17 residues. For the CDR3, the DNA is TGTGCCATCAGTGACCTAGGGACAGGGAAAATGTTTGAGACCCAGTACTTC. It specifies CAISDLGTGKMFETQYF.

This chain links TRBV10-3 with TRBJ2-1; D is undetermined. The CDR3 has 13 residues. Germline V lookup: CDR1 ENHRY, CDR2 SYGVKD. Trimming removed 3 bases at V and 13 bases at J, with 16 bases between. The DNA for the CDR3 is TGTGCCATCAGTGAAATGGAGACGGGCGGACAGTTCTTC. Translation gives CAISEMETGGQFF.

This chain links TRBV29-1 with TRBJ2-5; TRBD2 might be the D (6 bases). Between the trimmed V and J ends, which lost 4 bases and 4 bases, there was a span of 16 bases. The CDR3 consists of 14 residues. Germline V gene lookup returns CDR1 SQVTM and CDR2 ANQGSEA. The CDR3 nucleotides read TGCAGCGTTGTGCGGGGCCGCGGTGCAGAGACCCAGTACTTC. Protein: CSVVRGRGAETQYF.

The chain combines TRBV29-1 with TRBJ2-5; 9 nucleotides agree with TRBD1. The germline V gene encodes CDR1 SQVTM and CDR2 ANQGSEA. The CDR3 contains 13 residues. The J segment lost 3 bases and the V segment lost 8 bases, leaving 7 bases of the junction unmatched. The CDR3 DNA sequence: TGCAGCTTGGGACAGGGAGGGGAAGAGACCCAGTACTTC. This codes for CSLGQGGEETQYF.

In its sample, this clonotype was seen a few times. V is TRBV6-1 and J is TRBJ2-7; no definite D call. CDR3 length: 13 amino acids. Trimming removed 1 base from V and 2 bases from J, with 6 bases in between. The germline CDR1 and CDR2 sequences are MNHNS and SASEGT. The chain's CDR3 is CASSEDITYEQYF. The CDR3 bases are TGTGCCAGCAGTGAAGACATTACCTACGAGCAGTACTTC.

The chain recombines TRBV5-1 with TRBJ2-7, with TRBD2 matching over 7 bases. CDR1 SGHRS and CDR2 YFSETQ come from the germline V gene. This CDR3 has 15 residues. Trimming at V came to 2 bases and at J to 0 bases, leaving 5 bases not matched to a gene. CDR3 sequence: CASSLQRGASYEQYF. CDR3 nucleotide sequence: TGCGCCAGCAGCTTACAGCGGGGTGCCTCCTACGAGCAGTACTTC.

The J gene is TRBJ2-7, the V gene TRBV5-6; D uncertain. Trimming pared 2 bases from V and 2 bases from J, leaving 14 bases between. The CDR3 sequence is 15 residues long. Germline CDR1 is SGHDT and CDR2 is YYEEEE. The CDR3 region has the DNA TGTGCCAGCAGCTTATACCGGGCCCATCCCTACGAGCAGTACTTC. This encodes CASSLYRAHPYEQYF.

Notes on this clonotype: One junction end disagrees with the germline gene, perhaps due to a read error. The chain couples TRBV7-2 to TRBJ2-3; 8 nucleotides agree with TRBD2. From germline, CDR1 is SGHTA and CDR2 FQGNSA. The CDR3 covers 16 residues. The CDR3 DNA reads as TGTGCCAGCAGCTTAGTGGGGAGCGGGGGTATAGATACGCAGAATTTT. The encoded protein is CASSLVGSGGIDTQNF.

The chain has TRBV20-1 and TRBJ2-7; 8 bases match TRBD1. The CDR3 has 15 amino acids. Trimming cost V 6 bases and J 0 bases; bases outside gene matches: 10. CDR1 DFQATT and CDR2 SNEGSKA come from the germline V gene (reference sequence). The CDR3: CSAPLQGAYSYEQYF. The CDR3, as DNA: TGCAGTGCCCCTCTGCAGGGGGCTTACTCCTACGAGCAGTACTTC.

The rearrangement uses TRBV7-6 and TRBJ2-3; 13 bases match TRBD2. V was clipped by 5 bases and J by 5 bases; unmatched bases: 7. This CDR3 is built from 16 residues. Germline V gene lookup returns CDR1 SGHVS and CDR2 FNYEAQ. The CDR3, as DNA: TGTGCCAGCAGCCCGGGACTAGCGGGGACAGGAGATACGCAGTATTTT. Protein sequence: CASSPGLAGTGDTQYF.

The J gene is TRBJ1-2, the V gene TRBV6-1; 9 nucleotides match TRBD1. The V gene's germline CDR1 is MNHNS and CDR2 SASEGT. The CDR3 has 14 residues. With 2 bases clipped from V and 5 bases from J, the junction kept 3 bases outside the gene matches. In DNA, the CDR3 is TGTGCCAGCAGTGAAAGGGGACAGGGATATGGCTACACCTTC. It codes for CASSERGQGYGYTF.

This chain uses TRBV7-3 with TRBJ2-1, with TRBD2 as a possible D gene (7 bases). The J call is uncertain, as TRBJ2-7 better fits the DNA end. Germline V CDR1 and CDR2: SGHTA, FQGTGA. This CDR3 contains 12 residues. The CDR3 sequence: CASAGADDEQYF. CDR3 nucleotides: TGTGCCAGCGCGGGGGCTGACGACGAGCAGTACTTC.

The chain employs TRBV12-3 or TRBV12-4 and TRBJ1-4, with 8 positions matching TRBD1. The CDR3 consists of 15 residues. V trimming: 6 bases; J trimming: 5 bases; junction bases outside the gene matches: 8. The chain's CDR3 is CASRSGQGGNEKLFF. Written as DNA, the CDR3 is TGTGCCAGCAGGTCCGGACAGGGAGGGAATGAAAAACTGTTTTTT.

In this sample, this clonotype turned up once. The chain employs TRBV9 and TRBJ2-5; D might be TRBD2 (6 bases). V shed 0 bases and J shed 7 bases, with 13 bases lying between them. The CDR3 length is 14 residues. From germline, CDR1 is SGDLS and CDR2 YYNGEE. CDR3 in amino acids: CASSVEALAGTQYF. CDR3 coding DNA: TGTGCCAGCAGCGTAGAAGCACTAGCTGGGACCCAGTACTTC.

This rearrangement joins TRBV29-1 to TRBJ1-2, with D uncertain. V was clipped by 0 bases and J by 1 base, with 12 bases between them. Germline assignment: CDR1 SQVTM and CDR2 ANQGSEA. CDR3 length: 15 residues. Here the CDR3 DNA reads TGCAGCGTTGAAGATCCGACGGTCCTTAACTATGGCTACACCTTC. Its protein is CSVEDPTVLNYGYTF.

The chain couples TRBV7-2 to TRBJ1-5; 10 bases are shared with TRBD1. V lost 4 bases, J lost 7 bases, and 4 bases stayed unmatched. Germline lookup yields CDR1 SGHTA and CDR2 FQGNSA. The CDR3 spans 14 residues. CDR3 nucleotides: TGTGCCAGCAGCTCGCAGGGACAGGGGCAGCCCCAGCATTTT. Translation gives CASSSQGQGQPQHF.

In its sample, this clonotype was seen once. V and J are TRBV10-3 and TRBJ2-7; D is uncertain. The CDR3 is 12 residues long. Germline-derived CDR1 and CDR2 are ENHRY and SYGVKD. V lost 3 bases to trimming and J lost 2 bases, with 5 bases between them. The CDR3 sequence: CAISDWTYEQYF. For the CDR3, the DNA is TGTGCCATCAGTGACTGGACCTACGAGCAGTACTTC.

This clonotype was counted a few times. This chain links TRBV20-1 with TRBJ2-1, with TRBD1 identical over 8 bases. This CDR3 spans 13 amino acids. CDR1 is DFQATT, CDR2 SNEGSKA, per germline (reference sequence). Trimming removed 5 bases from V and 10 bases from J; junction bases left unmatched: 10. In nucleotides, the CDR3 is TGCAGTGCTCCGGGACAGGTCCATTGGGAGCAGTTCTTC. Residues: CSAPGQVHWEQFF.

This chain connects TRBV20-1 to TRBJ1-5; TRBD1 matches at 7 bases. J lost 6 bases, V lost 0 bases, and 8 bases had no gene match. Germline V gene sequence: CDR1 DFQATT, CDR2 SNEGSKA (reference sequence). The CDR3 has 15 residues. The CDR3 sequence: CSARDTTGRIQPQHF. The CDR3 bases are TGCAGTGCTAGAGATACGACAGGGCGGATTCAGCCCCAGCATTTT.

V is TRBV14 and J is TRBJ1-2, with D maybe TRBD1 (5 bases). Germline CDR1 reads SGHDN; CDR2 reads FVKESK. The CDR3 runs 16 residues. Trimming shortened V by 6 bases and J by 3 bases, and 20 bases separated the two germline ends. This CDR3 reads CASSPRYSGAHYGYTF. DNA for the CDR3: TGTGCCAGCAGTCCAAGATATAGCGGGGCACACTATGGCTACACCTTC.

The V gene is TRBV12-3 or TRBV12-4, the J gene TRBJ2-7; the match to TRBD2 covers 7 bases. V shed 3 bases, J shed 0 bases, and the junction held 5 bases outside the gene matches. This CDR3 region has 15 residues. The CDR3 region is CASSFRRGSSYEQYF. CDR3 DNA sequence: TGTGCCAGCAGTTTCCGGCGGGGGAGCTCCTACGAGCAGTACTTC.

The V call is TRBV6-2 or TRBV6-3, the J call TRBJ1-1; a weak D match, TRBD1 (5 bases). With 5 bases removed from V and 4 bases from J, the gap between germline ends came to 17 bases. This CDR3 contains 15 residues. From germline, CDR1 is MNHEY and CDR2 SVGEGT. The DNA of the CDR3 is TGTGCCAGCAGTCTTACCGGGGGTGGAATCACTGAAGCTTTCTTT. Translated: CASSLTGGGITEAFF.

The chain carries TRBV7-9 and TRBJ2-3; D gene unclear. The CDR3 has 14 amino acids. The V end lost 1 base, the J end lost 5 bases, and 10 bases lay between the germline ends. The germline gives CDR1 SEHNR, CDR2 FQNEAQ (reference sequence). The CDR3 DNA is TGTGCCAGCAGCTTAGTCGCGGCTCTAGATACGCAGTATTTT. Residues: CASSLVAALDTQYF.